The 5 T cell receptor beta chains below were found in one sample sequenced in a study of T cells in women clearing cervical HPV infection. Data came from immunoSEQ multiplex PCR; TCRdb stores just in-frame clones and leaves some out. The sample is made up of about 40,000 clones, and the top ten hold 4.8% of it. Sequenced: blood buffy coat. These receptors were obtained from a woman between 18 and 69 years old with a cervical HPV16 infection that either progressed to CIN3+ or cleared (not recorded which).

Of note for this clone: The CDR3 extends 3 residues past the end of the read, so its final part is completed from the germline J gene. This chain joins TRBV2 and TRBJ2-1; D gene unclear. Trimming shortened V by 1 base and J by 0 bases, and 7 bases separated the two germline ends. CDR1 is SNHLY and CDR2 is FYNNEI in the germline V gene. This CDR3 has 15 amino acids. The part of the CDR3 DNA that was read is TGTGCCAGCAGTGAAGAGGGTGGCTCCTACAATGAG. Its translation is CASSEEGGSYNE. The whole CDR3 region reads CASSEEGGSYNEQFF.

To note about this clone: The read gets to within 3 residues of the CDR3 end, and the germline J gene fills in the rest. The V call is TRBV5-4, the J call TRBJ2-2, with a possible D match to TRBD1 (6 bases). The CDR3 is made up of 15 amino acids. The ends were cut back, 4 bases at V and 3 bases at J, with 13 bases in the middle. CDR1 is SGHNT, CDR2 YYREEE, per germline (reference sequence). The CDR3 spells CASSPRGMDTGELFF. The sequenced CDR3 bases are TGTGCCAGCAGCCCCAGGGGTATGGACACCGGGGAG.

In regard to this clone: The read ends 3 residues before the CDR3 terminus; that terminus is restored from the germline J gene. V and J are TRBV13 and TRBJ1-1, with 7 bases identical to TRBD1. The CDR3 has 14 residues. CDR1 is PRHDT and CDR2 is FYEKMQ in the germline V gene (reference sequence). With 5 bases clipped from V and 0 bases from J, the junction kept 3 bases outside the gene matches. The covered CDR3 bases are TGTGCCAGCAGCCCCAGGGGGATGAACACTGAA. Protein sequence: CASSPRGMNTE. The full CDR3 protein is CASSPRGMNTEAFF.

As concerns this clone: The read gets to within 3 residues of the CDR3 end, and the germline J gene fills in the rest. The chain has TRBV5-1 and TRBJ2-5, with 13 positions matching TRBD2. Germline CDR1 SGHRS, CDR2 YFSETQ. V lost 4 bases and J lost 0; bases outside the gene matches: 9. The length of the CDR3 is 18 residues. The CDR3 here is CASSLGLAGDPYQETQYF. The part of the CDR3 DNA that was read is TGCGCCAGCAGCCTCGGACTAGCGGGGGACCCGTACCAAGAGACC.

As for this clone: The CDR3 is cut off 3 residues early in the read; its end comes from the germline J gene. The rearrangement joins TRBV5-1 to TRBJ1-6, with 9 bases lining up with TRBD1. The CDR3 length is 14 residues. With V trimmed by 4 bases and J by 10 bases, 6 bases remained unmatched. CDR1 SGHRS and CDR2 YFSETQ come from the germline V gene. CDR3 sequence reads: CASSQGTGKSPLHF. The CDR3 bases that were read are TGCGCCAGCAGCCAGGGGACAGGGAAATCACCC.